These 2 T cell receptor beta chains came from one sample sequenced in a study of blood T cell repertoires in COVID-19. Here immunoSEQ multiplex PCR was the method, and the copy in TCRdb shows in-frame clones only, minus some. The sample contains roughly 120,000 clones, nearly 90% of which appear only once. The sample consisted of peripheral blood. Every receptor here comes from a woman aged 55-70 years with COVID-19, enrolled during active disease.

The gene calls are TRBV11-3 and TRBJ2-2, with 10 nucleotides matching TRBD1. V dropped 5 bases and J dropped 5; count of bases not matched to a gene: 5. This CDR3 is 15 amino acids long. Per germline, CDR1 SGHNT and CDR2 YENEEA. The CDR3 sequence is CASSLRGQGTGELFF. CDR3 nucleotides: TGTGCCAGCAGCCTAAGGGGACAGGGGACCGGGGAGCTGTTTTTT.

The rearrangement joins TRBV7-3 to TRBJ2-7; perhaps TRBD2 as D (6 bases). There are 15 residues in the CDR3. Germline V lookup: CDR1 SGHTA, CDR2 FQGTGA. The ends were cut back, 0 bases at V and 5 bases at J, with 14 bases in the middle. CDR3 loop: CASSLTSWGDHEQYF. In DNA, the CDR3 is TGTGCCAGCAGCTTAACGTCCTGGGGGGACCACGAGCAGTACTTC.